This is a list of T cell receptor beta chains from one sample in a study of OX40 agonist ivuxolimab in advanced cancers. TCRdb's table, derived via immunoSEQ multiplex PCR, lists solely in-frame clones and lacks some. The table records about 74,000 clones, almost 85% of them present only once. The source material was CD4+ or CD8+ T cells sorted from blood, sampled in a trial of the OX40 agonist ivuxolimab. Receptor source: an adult with an advanced solid tumor such as melanoma, head and neck, liver or kidney cancer. The CDR3 runs from the conserved cysteine through the conserved F or W. D genes are given only for firm matches. Clone size appears in some rows only: once, few, many, or a class for an expanded clone.

TRBD1	.	TRBV11-2	15	TRBJ2-7	CASSGTGGHSYEQYF	TGTGCCAGCAGCGGTACAGGGGGTCACTCCTACGAGCAGTACTTC
.	.	TRBV5-1	15	TRBJ2-1	CASRSQGNPLNEQFF	TGCGCCAGCAGATCTCAGGGGAATCCTCTCAATGAGCAGTTCTTC
.	.	TRBV5-1	13	TRBJ2-2	CASTQGGTGELFF	TGCGCCAGCACACAGGGAGGCACCGGGGAGCTGTTTTTT
.	.	TRBV6-1	13	TRBJ2-2	CASSEWIPGELFF	TGTGCCAGCAGTGAATGGATACCCGGGGAGCTGTTTTTT
TRBD2	.	TRBV7-3	13	TRBJ2-1	CASSLKLAGRQFF	TGTGCCAGCAGCTTAAAATTAGCGGGACGGCAGTTCTTC
TRBD1	.	TRBV15	16	TRBJ2-7	CATSRLPGQGAYEQYF	TGTGCCACCAGCAGATTGCCGGGACAGGGGGCATACGAGCAGTACTTC
.	once	TRBV6-4	13	TRBJ2-7	CASSLDGDSEQYF	TGTGCCAGCAGCTTGGACGGAGACAGCGAGCAGTACTTC
TRBD2	.	TRBV5-1	16	TRBJ2-1	CASSLASGLGYNEQFF	TGCGCCAGCAGCTTGGCCTCGGGACTAGGGTACAATGAGCAGTTCTTC
TRBD2	.	TRBV7-2	15	TRBJ2-7	CASSSRSGGSYEQYF	TGTGCCAGCAGCTCCAGGAGCGGGGGATCCTACGAGCAGTACTTC
.	.	TRBV6-5	14	TRBJ2-5	CASSLSPQVNSQYF	TGTGCCAGCAGCCTTTCTCCCCAGGTGAATAGCCAGTACTTC
.	.	TRBV11-3	14	TRBJ2-7	CASSFSSGAYEQYF	TGTGCCAGCAGCTTTTCTAGTGGGGCCTACGAGCAGTACTTC
TRBD1	.	TRBV7-4	20	TRBJ1-2	CASSLAIGQGARRDFYGYTF	TGTGCCAGCAGCTTAGCGATAGGACAGGGGGCGCGGAGAGATTTCTATGGCTACACCTTC
TRBD2	.	TRBV9	15	TRBJ2-7	CASSVASGSVDEQYF	TGTGCCAGCAGCGTAGCTAGCGGGAGTGTCGACGAGCAGTACTTC
.	.	TRBV18	15	TRBJ1-3	CASSPPDRPSRTIYF	TGTGCCAGCTCACCACCGGACAGACCGTCCCGAACCATATATTTT
.	.	TRBV27	15	TRBJ2-5	CASSLHLTNQETQYF	TGTGCCAGCAGTTTACACCTAACGAACCAAGAGACCCAGTACTTC
TRBD1	.	TRBV12-5	16	TRBJ1-2	CASGTGTGGSYYGYTF	TGTGCTAGTGGTACAGGGACAGGGGGATCCTATTATGGCTACACCTTC
.	.	TRBV7-9	13	TRBJ2-7	CASSRFLGVEQYF	TGTGCCAGCAGCCGGTTCCTAGGGGTCGAGCAGTACTTC
.	.	TRBV7-9	14	TRBJ2-5	CASSPGPPGETQYF	TGTGCCAGCAGCCCGGGGCCACCAGGGGAGACCCAGTACTTC
.	once	TRBV14	14	TRBJ2-7	CASSQGRLAYEQYF	TGTGCCAGCAGCCAAGGAAGGCTAGCCTACGAGCAGTACTTC
.	once	TRBV7-2	16	TRBJ2-1	CASSHSGGVAYNEQFF	TGTGCCAGCAGCCACTCAGGTGGAGTCGCCTACAATGAGCAGTTCTTC
.	.	TRBV7-9	13	TRBJ2-3	CASSLGDTDTQYF	TGTGCCAGCAGCCTTGGCGACACAGATACGCAGTATTTT
TRBD1	.	TRBV6-6	13	TRBJ1-3	CASSFGTDGTIYF	TGTGCCAGCAGTTTTGGGACAGACGGCACCATATATTTT
.	.	TRBV7-7	13	TRBJ2-2	CASSPGNTGELFF	TGTGCCAGCAGCCCAGGGAACACCGGGGAGCTGTTTTTT
.	.	TRBV7-9	13	TRBJ1-5	CASSKRDNQPQHF	TGTGCCAGCAGCAAAAGGGACAATCAGCCCCAGCATTTT
TRBD1	.	TRBV28	15	TRBJ1-2	CASSLGDSQEGGYTF	TGTGCCAGCAGTTTAGGGGACAGCCAGGAGGGTGGCTACACCTTC
.	.	TRBV29-1	12	TRBJ1-1	CSVLGENTEAFF	TGCAGCGTTTTAGGCGAGAACACTGAAGCTTTCTTT
TRBD2	.	TRBV7-3	19	TRBJ2-5	CASSPGLAGGPGGIETQYF	TGTGCCAGCAGCCCAGGACTAGCGGGAGGGCCGGGTGGAATAGAGACCCAGTACTTC
.	.	TRBV5-1	14	TRBJ1-4	CASSLIQGNEKLFF	TGCGCCAGCAGCTTGATCCAGGGGAATGAAAAACTGTTTTTT
TRBD2	.	TRBV5-5	16	TRBJ2-1	CASSSSLAGTYNEQFF	TGTGCCAGCAGCTCTTCCCTAGCGGGGACATACAATGAGCAGTTCTTC
TRBD2	.	TRBV4-3	16	TRBJ2-3	CASSQLSGGAGDTQYF	TGCGCCAGCAGCCAACTTAGCGGGGGGGCCGGGGATACGCAGTATTTT
.	.	TRBV7-7	15	TRBJ2-5	CASSLVRRTQETQYF	TGTGCCAGCAGCTTAGTTCGTCGAACCCAAGAGACCCAGTACTTC
.	.	TRBV5-1	15	TRBJ2-5	CASSLAGLFQETQYF	TGCGCCAGCAGCTTGGCCGGACTCTTCCAAGAGACCCAGTACTTC
TRBD2	few	TRBV19	15	TRBJ2-5	CASSVLAGVAETQYF	TGTGCCAGTAGTGTCCTAGCGGGAGTTGCAGAGACCCAGTACTTC
.	.	TRBV15	15	TRBJ2-7	CATSRGSTGRTEQYF	TGTGCCACCAGCAGAGGTTCGACAGGGAGGACCGAGCAGTACTTC
.	.	TRBV7-3	13	TRBJ1-1	CASSLGRETEAFF	TGTGCCAGCAGCTTAGGGAGGGAGACTGAAGCTTTCTTT
.	.	TRBV7-8	15	TRBJ2-7	CASSLTDSAWGEQYF	TGTGCCAGCAGCTTAACAGACAGCGCGTGGGGGGAGCAGTACTTC
.	.	TRBV27	15	TRBJ1-5	CASSSSGTLSQPQHF	TGTGCCAGCAGTTCATCCGGTACTCTTTCTCAGCCCCAGCATTTT
.	once	TRBV7-2	15	TRBJ1-3	CASSPALLIRNTIYF	TGTGCCAGCAGCCCTGCCCTCCTGATCCGAAACACCATATATTTT
.	once	TRBV6-5	16	TRBJ2-5	CASSYGAAQYQETQYF	TGTGCCAGCAGTTACGGGGCAGCGCAGTACCAAGAGACCCAGTACTTC
TRBD2	.	TRBV7-2	15	TRBJ2-7	CASSPSGGSPYEQYF	TGTGCCAGCAGCCCCTCCGGGGGGTCCCCCTACGAGCAGTACTTC
.	.	TRBV5-6	16	TRBJ2-1	CASSARMGSYYNEQFF	TGTGCCAGCAGCGCTAGAATGGGGAGTTATTACAATGAGCAGTTCTTC
.	.	TRBV29-1	14	TRBJ1-4	CSVGGGATNEKLFF	TGCAGCGTTGGGGGGGGAGCAACTAATGAAAAACTGTTTTTT
.	.	TRBV11-2	18	TRBJ1-3	CASSLRQVFSFSGNTIYF	TGTGCCAGCAGCCTTCGACAGGTTTTCTCTTTCTCTGGAAACACCATATATTTT
.	.	TRBV2	15	TRBJ2-2	CASSEVRTSTGELFF	TGTGCCAGCAGTGAAGTTCGGACTTCCACCGGGGAGCTGTTTTTT
.	.	TRBV2	14	TRBJ1-1	CASSVEVSGTEAFF	TGTGCCAGCAGCGTGGAAGTCTCTGGCACTGAAGCTTTCTTT
.	.	TRBV5-6	17	TRBJ2-6	CASSLAGSPSGANVLTF	TGTGCCAGCAGCTTGGCGGGCTCACCCTCTGGGGCCAACGTCCTGACTTTC
TRBD1	.	TRBV18	15	TRBJ2-7	CASSPTGQNSAEQYF	TGTGCCAGCTCACCAACGGGACAGAATTCGGCCGAGCAGTACTTC
.	.	TRBV27	17	TRBJ1-2	CASSSSGRSITNYGYTF	TGTGCCAGCAGTTCATCCGGGAGATCAATTACTAACTATGGCTACACCTTC
TRBD2	.	TRBV5-4	17	TRBJ2-2	CASSLPTSGGAAGELFF	TGTGCCAGCAGCCTCCCGACTAGCGGGGGGGCCGCCGGGGAGCTGTTTTTT
.	.	TRBV6-1	14	TRBJ1-1	CASSSGSENTEAFF	TGTGCCAGCAGTTCAGGGTCCGAGAACACTGAAGCTTTCTTT
.	.	TRBV28	13	TRBJ2-7	CATLTEGPYEQYF	TGTGCCACCTTAACGGAAGGCCCCTACGAGCAGTACTTC
TRBD2	.	TRBV7-2	16	TRBJ2-7	CASSRPGTRNSYEQYF	TGTGCCAGCAGCCGGCCCGGGACTAGAAATTCCTACGAGCAGTACTTC
.	.	TRBV6-4	13	TRBJ2-5	CARIKTAQETQYF	TGTGCCAGGATAAAGACAGCCCAAGAGACCCAGTACTTC
TRBD2	.	TRBV7-3	21	TRBJ2-1	CASSFRLGGAGGPIRGNEQFF	TGTGCCAGCAGCTTTCGCCTGGGAGGAGCGGGAGGGCCCATCAGGGGGAATGAGCAGTTCTTC
TRBD1	once	TRBV19	16	TRBJ1-5	CASSIMGQGAPQPQHF	TGTGCCAGTAGTATAATGGGACAGGGAGCCCCACAGCCCCAGCATTTT
.	.	TRBV7-2	13	TRBJ2-1	CASSFPTSNEQFF	TGTGCCAGCAGCTTCCCTACCAGCAATGAGCAGTTCTTC
TRBD1	.	TRBV9	14	TRBJ1-4	CASSVGTGGEKLFF	TGTGCCAGCAGCGTAGGGACAGGGGGTGAAAAACTGTTTTTT
TRBD1	.	TRBV11-3	15	TRBJ1-1	CASSWGQGQATEAFF	TGTGCCAGCAGCTGGGGACAGGGTCAAGCGACTGAAGCTTTCTTT
.	.	TRBV11-2	12	TRBJ2-3	CASSLREDTQYF	TGTGCCAGCAGCTTAAGGGAAGATACGCAGTATTTT
.	.	TRBV7-9	14	TRBJ1-3	CASSPGISGNTIYF	TGTGCCAGCAGCCCGGGGATTTCTGGAAACACCATATATTTT